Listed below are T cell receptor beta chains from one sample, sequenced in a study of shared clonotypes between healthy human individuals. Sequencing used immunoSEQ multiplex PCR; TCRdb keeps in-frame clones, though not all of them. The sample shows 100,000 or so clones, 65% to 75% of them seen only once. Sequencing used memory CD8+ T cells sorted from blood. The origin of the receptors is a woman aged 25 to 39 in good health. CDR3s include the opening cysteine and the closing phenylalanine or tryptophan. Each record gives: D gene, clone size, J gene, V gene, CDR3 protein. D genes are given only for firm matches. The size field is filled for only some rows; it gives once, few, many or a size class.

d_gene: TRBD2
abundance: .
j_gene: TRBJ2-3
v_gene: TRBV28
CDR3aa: CASSPRTSGRSDTQYF

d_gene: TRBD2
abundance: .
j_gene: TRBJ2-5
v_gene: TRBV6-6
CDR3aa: CASSPTSGGTQETQYF

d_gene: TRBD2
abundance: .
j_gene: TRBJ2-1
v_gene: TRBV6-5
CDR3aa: CASRSGSYNEQFF

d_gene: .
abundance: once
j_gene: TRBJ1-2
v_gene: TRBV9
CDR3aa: CASSVYGDGYTF

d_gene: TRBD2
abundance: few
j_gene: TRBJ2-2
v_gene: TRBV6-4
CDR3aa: CASSDGTSTGELFF

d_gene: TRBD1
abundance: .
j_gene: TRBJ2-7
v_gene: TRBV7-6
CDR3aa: CASSPDRGYEQYF

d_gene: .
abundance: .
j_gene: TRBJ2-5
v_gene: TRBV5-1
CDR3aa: CAGRWRETQYF

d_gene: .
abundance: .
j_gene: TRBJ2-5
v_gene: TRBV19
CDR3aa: CATSETENQETQYF

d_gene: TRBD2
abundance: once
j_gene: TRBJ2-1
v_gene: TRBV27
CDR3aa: CASSHRDYRNEQFF

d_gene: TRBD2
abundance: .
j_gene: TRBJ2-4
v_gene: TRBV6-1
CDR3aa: CASRDSGSPKKYF

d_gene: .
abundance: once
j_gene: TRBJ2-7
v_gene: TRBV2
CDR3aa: CASSGHAGSSYEQYF

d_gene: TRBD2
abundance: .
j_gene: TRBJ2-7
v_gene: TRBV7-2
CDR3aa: CASSFLAGLGEQYF

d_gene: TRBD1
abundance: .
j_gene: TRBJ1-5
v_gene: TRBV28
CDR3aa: CASAPTGNNQPQHF

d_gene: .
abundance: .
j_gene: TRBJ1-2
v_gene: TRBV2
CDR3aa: CASSEWGADYGYTF

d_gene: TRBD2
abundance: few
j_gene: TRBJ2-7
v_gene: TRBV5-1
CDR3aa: CASSLRTSGYEQYF

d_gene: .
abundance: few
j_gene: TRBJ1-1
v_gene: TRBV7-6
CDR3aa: CASSLTSNTEAFF

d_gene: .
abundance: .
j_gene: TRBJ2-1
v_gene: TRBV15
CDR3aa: CATSSNGQSRPNEQFF

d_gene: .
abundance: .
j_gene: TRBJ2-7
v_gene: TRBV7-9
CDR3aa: CASSLTYRNSYEQYF

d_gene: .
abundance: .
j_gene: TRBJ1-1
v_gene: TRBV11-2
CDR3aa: CASSGGHQGSTEAFF

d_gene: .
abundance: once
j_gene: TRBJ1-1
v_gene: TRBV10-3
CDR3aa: CAISEPDVGNTEAFF

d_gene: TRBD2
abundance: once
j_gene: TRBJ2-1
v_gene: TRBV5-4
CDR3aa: CASRPLAGVNNEQFF

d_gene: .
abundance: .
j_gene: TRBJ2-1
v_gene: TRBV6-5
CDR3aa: CASSYTGASYNEQFF

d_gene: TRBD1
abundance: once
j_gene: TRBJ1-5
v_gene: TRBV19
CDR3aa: CATSTDRESQPQHF

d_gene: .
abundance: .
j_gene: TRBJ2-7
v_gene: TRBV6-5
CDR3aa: CASNDGLTKQYF

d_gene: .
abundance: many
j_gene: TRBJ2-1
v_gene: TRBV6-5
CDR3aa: CASGIRFYNEQFF

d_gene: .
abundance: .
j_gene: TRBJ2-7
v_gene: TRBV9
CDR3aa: CASSVASGSQGEQYF

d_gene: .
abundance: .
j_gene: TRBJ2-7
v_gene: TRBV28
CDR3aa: CASQKVTGPYEQYF

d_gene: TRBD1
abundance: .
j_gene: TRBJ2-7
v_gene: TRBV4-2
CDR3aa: CASSERQGVGEQYF

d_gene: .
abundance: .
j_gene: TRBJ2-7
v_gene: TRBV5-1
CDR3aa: CASSLVADGAYEQYF

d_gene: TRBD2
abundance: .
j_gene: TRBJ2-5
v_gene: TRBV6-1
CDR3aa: CASSEQIAGGGETQYF

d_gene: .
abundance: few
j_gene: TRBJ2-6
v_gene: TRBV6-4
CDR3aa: CASSEVGGGSGANVLTF

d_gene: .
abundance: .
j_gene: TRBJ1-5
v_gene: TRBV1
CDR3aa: CTSSQAGQPQHF

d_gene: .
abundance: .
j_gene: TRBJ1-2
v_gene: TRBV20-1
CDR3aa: CRDEGGYTF

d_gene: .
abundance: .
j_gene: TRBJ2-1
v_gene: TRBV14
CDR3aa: CASSPQHSSYNEQFF

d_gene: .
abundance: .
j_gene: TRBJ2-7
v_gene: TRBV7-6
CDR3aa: CASSLEGHEPYEQYF

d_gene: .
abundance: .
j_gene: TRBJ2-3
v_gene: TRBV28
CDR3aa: CASSLGGGRRVADTQYF

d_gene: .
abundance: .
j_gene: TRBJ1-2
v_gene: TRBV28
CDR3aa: CASSSMDSILRGLYGYTF

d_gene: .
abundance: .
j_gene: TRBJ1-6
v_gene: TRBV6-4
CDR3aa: CASLTGINSPLHF

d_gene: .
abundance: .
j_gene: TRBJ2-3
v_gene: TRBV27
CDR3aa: CASSLLRSHRTDTQYF

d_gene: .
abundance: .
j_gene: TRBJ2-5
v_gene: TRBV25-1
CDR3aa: CASSWNQETQYF

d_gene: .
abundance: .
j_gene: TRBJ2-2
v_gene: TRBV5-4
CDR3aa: CASSLAGATGELFF

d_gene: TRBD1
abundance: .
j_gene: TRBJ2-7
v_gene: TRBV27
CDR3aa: CATRGDRGPYEQYF

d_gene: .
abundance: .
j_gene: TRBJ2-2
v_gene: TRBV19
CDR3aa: CASSIVDRDTGELFF

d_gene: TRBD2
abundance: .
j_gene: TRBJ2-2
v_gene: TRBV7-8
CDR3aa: CASSLFLASGRAGTGELFF

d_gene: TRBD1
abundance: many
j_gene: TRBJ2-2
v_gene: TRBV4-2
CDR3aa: CASSQGGLGTEATGELFF

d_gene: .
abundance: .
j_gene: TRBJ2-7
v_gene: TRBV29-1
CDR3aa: CSVEGITTGLKSYEQYF

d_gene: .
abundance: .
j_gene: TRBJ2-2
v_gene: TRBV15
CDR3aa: CATSRLRGGAGELFF

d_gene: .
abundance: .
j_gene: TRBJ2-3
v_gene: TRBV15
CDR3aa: CATSRVLEGGDTQYF

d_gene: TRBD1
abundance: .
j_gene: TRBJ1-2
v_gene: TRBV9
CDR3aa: CASSGPRGQENYGYTF

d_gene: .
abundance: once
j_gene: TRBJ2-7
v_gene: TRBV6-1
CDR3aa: CASTLSGRGGEQYF

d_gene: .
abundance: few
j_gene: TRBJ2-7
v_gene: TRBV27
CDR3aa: CASSSSISYEQYF

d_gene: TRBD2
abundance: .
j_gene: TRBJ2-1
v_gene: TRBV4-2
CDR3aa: CASSQGERETNEQFF

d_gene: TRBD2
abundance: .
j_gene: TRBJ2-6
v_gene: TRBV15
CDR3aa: CATGTSGTGANVLTF

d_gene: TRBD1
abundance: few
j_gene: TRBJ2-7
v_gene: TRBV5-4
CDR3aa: CASSLAGDSFSYEQYF

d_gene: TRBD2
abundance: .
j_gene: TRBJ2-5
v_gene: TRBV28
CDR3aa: CASSSLAGAWETQYF

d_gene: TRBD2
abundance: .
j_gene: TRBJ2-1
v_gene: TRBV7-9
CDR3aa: CASSRTSGILNEQFF

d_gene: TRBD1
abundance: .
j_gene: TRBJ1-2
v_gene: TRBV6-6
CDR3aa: CASTSQGGGYGYTF

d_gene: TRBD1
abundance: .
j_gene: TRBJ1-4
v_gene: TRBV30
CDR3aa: CAWSQDRPTEKLFF

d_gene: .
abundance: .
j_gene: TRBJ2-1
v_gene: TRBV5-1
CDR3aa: CASSEPLWWGQGDEQFF

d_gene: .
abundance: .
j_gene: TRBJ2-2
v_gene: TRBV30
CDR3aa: CAWESTGELFF